This T cell receptor beta chain was recorded in a study of T cells in Graves' hyperthyroidism and ophthalmopathy. General study points: A 13 V-J signature model discriminated ophthalmopathy versus stable hyperthyroidism. The model predicted ophthalmopathy a median around 6.5 months before onset.

The source material, RNA transcripts, was used to amplify TCR beta CDR3 regions. The HTBI primer set was used in a first-round RT-PCR of the TCR CDR3. MiXCR, applied by TCRdb to the multiplex PCR reads, yields one record per CDR3 protein. Of approximately 480,000 distinct CDR3 sequences in the sample, around 21% are singletons; the top ten hold around 27%. A lack of ophthalmopathy progression within 18 months defined stable Graves' hyperthyroidism. The J segment lost 1 base and the V segment lost 0 bases, leaving 6 bases of the junction unmatched. The CDR3 covers 16 residues. Germline lookup yields CDR1 DFQATT and CDR2 SNEGSKA (reference sequence). Only a few counts were recorded for this clonotype. Its antigen is not identified.

The specimen sequenced was blood. This TCR was sampled from a young man with Graves' hyperthyroidism. The V call is TRBV20-1, the J call TRBJ1-1, with TRBD1 matching over 9 bases. The CDR3 bases are TGCAGTGCTAGAGATTTTCTGGGACAGGGGAACACTGAAGCTTTCTTT. Translation gives CSARDFLGQGNTEAFF.